What follows describes a single T cell receptor beta chain. Its specificity is not known. Germline assignment: CDR1 SGHTS and CDR2 YDEGEE. V was shortened by 2 bases and J by 0 bases, with 18 bases between the two germline ends. The CDR3 totals 18 residues. This sample is drawn from a study of cytomegalovirus exposure and HLA in healthy donors. Overall study findings and caveats: A later analysis linked a missense DCLRE1C variant to TCR beta V- and J-gene trimming. Productive rates of about 87% or about 30% were seen for most TCR beta V segments in an earlier analysis.

The PCR ran on 60 Vbeta and 13 Jbeta primers. Some clones are missing from TCRdb's copy, which holds only in-frame ones; the method was immunoSEQ multiplex PCR. The repertoire holds some 150,000 clones, with approximately 80% as singletons. The origin of this receptor is a man aged 35 to 55 in good health and CMV-seropositive. The chain carries TRBV5-8 and TRBJ2-1, with D tentatively TRBD1 (6 bases). The source material was PBMCs. For the CDR3, the DNA is TGTGCCAGCAGCTTCGATCAGGGGCCATCGGGCTCCTACAATGAGCAGTTCTTC. Protein sequence: CASSFDQGPSGSYNEQFF.